Presented here are 24 T cell receptor beta chains from one specimen sequenced in a study of cytomegalovirus exposure and HLA in healthy donors (dated by TCRdb to 2016 to 2017). Receptor amplification or capture employed the immunoSEQ multiplex PCR assay. Held by TCRdb, this immuneACCESS table contains in-frame sequences only and omits some clones. Under half of the omission traces to an unresolved V gene where checked; the cause of the rest is unknown. In all, the sample holds approximately 280,000 clones, and over 75% of those were seen once. The top ten clones comprise 0.92% of the sample. Sample: PBMCs. These receptors all come from a woman between 18 and 29 years old in good health and CMV-seronegative.

This chain joins TRBV14 and TRBJ1-1, with a tentative D call TRBD1 (6 bases). This CDR3 region has 12 residues. The ends were cut back, 1 base at V and 12 bases at J, with 12 bases in the middle. In germline, CDR1 is SGHDN, CDR2 FVKESK. The CDR3 here is CASSQVGGASFF. The DNA for the CDR3 is TGTGCCAGCAGCCAAGTTGGGGGGGCATCTTTCTTT.

This clone appeared a single time. The CDR3 bases are TGTGCCATCAGAACCCACCGGGACAGGGACGAGCAGTACTTC. This gives the protein CAIRTHRDRDEQYF. The chain couples TRBV10-3 to TRBJ2-7; 9 bases match TRBD1. There are 14 residues in the CDR3. The trim removed 6 bases at V and 5 bases at J, leaving 8 bases unmatched. CDR1 and CDR2 (germline): ENHRY, SYGVKD.

This clone was observed a single time. The chain couples TRBV5-1 to TRBJ2-1, with 8 bases identical to TRBD1. CDR1 SGHRS and CDR2 YFSETQ come from the germline V gene. CDR3 length equals 14 residues. V lost 4 bases, J lost 8 bases, and 8 bases stayed unmatched. The chain's CDR3 is CASSVARGPYEQFF. The DNA of the CDR3 is TGCGCCAGCAGCGTAGCCAGGGGGCCCTATGAGCAGTTCTTC.

The chain joins TRBV5-4 to TRBJ1-4; D possibly corresponds to TRBD1 (6 bases). The ends were cut back, 4 bases at V and 10 bases at J, with 11 bases in the middle. The CDR3 spans 12 residues. Germline CDR1 SGHNT, CDR2 YYREEE (reference sequence). The CDR3, as DNA: TGTGCCAGCAGCGGGGGACACGGAAAACTGTTTTTT. Translated: CASSGGHGKLFF.

The V and J genes are TRBV7-8 and TRBJ2-1; 8 bases map to TRBD1. Losses at the gene ends were 5 bases for V and 5 bases for J; bases not matched to a gene: 20. This CDR3 comprises 19 residues. Germline V lookup: CDR1 SGHVS, CDR2 FQNEAQ. CDR3 residues: CASSRGNDRGTYFDNEQFF. The CDR3 nucleotides are TGTGCCAGCAGCCGGGGGAATGACAGGGGCACCTATTTTGACAATGAGCAGTTCTTC. Using reference TRBV7-8 and TRBJ2-1 for the parts outside the CDR3, the full variable domain is GAGVSQSPRYKVAKRGQDVALRCDPISGHVSLFWYQQALGQGPEFLTYFQNEAQLDKSGLPSDRFFAERPEGSVSTLKIQRTQQEDSAVYLCASSRGNDRGTYFDNEQFFGPGTRLTVL.

The chain uses TRBV2 and TRBJ2-2; weak D call: TRBD2 (7 bases). This CDR3 spans 14 amino acids. V was trimmed by 3 bases and J by 5 bases, leaving 10 bases between them. CDR1 and CDR2 from the germline V gene are SNHLY and FYNNEI. The CDR3 reads CASSEGGRTGELFF. As DNA, the CDR3 is TGTGCCAGCAGTGAGGGGGGGCGAACCGGGGAGCTGTTTTTT.

The chain combines TRBV27 with TRBJ2-1, with D perhaps matching TRBD1 (5 bases). Germline lookup yields CDR1 MNHEY and CDR2 SMNVEV (reference sequence). The V and J ends lost 6 bases and 0 bases respectively, with 15 bases between them. The CDR3 runs to 16 residues. The CDR3 reads CASSESRGSSYNEQFF. The CDR3 DNA reads TGTGCCAGCAGCGAATCTAGGGGAAGCTCCTACAATGAGCAGTTCTTC.

The rearrangement uses TRBV2 and TRBJ2-4; D is possibly TRBD2 (6 bases). The CDR3 totals 17 residues. Germline V gene lookup returns CDR1 SNHLY and CDR2 FYNNEI. With 7 bases removed from V and 2 bases from J, the gap between germline ends came to 21 bases. Written as DNA, the CDR3 is TGTGCCAGCACCGATCCGGGGGTAGTGAGTACCAAAAACATTCAGTACTTC. This codes for CASTDPGVVSTKNIQYF.

This chain's CDR3 is CAWSVRDTEAFF. The CDR3 nucleotides read TGTGCCTGGAGTGTACGGGATACTGAAGCTTTCTTT. V and J are TRBV30 and TRBJ1-1; the D is unclear. Germline CDR1 GTSNPN, CDR2 SVGIG (reference sequence). Trimming pared 0 bases from V and 5 bases from J, leaving 7 bases between. The CDR3 is 12 residues long.

V usage is TRBV27 and J usage is TRBJ2-1, with 11 bases identical to TRBD2. Germline-derived CDR1 and CDR2 are MNHEY and SMNVEV (reference sequence). Trimming at V came to 5 bases and at J to 2 bases, leaving 5 bases not matched to a gene. The CDR3 consists of 16 residues. CDR3 loop: CASSNQGLAAYNEQFF. The CDR3 DNA reads TGTGCCAGCAGTAACCAGGGACTAGCGGCCTACAATGAGCAGTTCTTC.

This chain connects TRBV6-1 to TRBJ1-2; D ambiguous. The length of the CDR3 is 13 residues. Germline CDR1 MNHNS, CDR2 SASEGT. Trimming stripped 1 base from V and 6 bases from J, with 9 bases between. In DNA, the CDR3 is TGTGCCAGCAGTGAAGGTGGCAGGAATGGCTACACCTTC. Amino acids: CASSEGGRNGYTF.

The chain is built from TRBV18 and TRBJ2-7; TRBD2 might be the D (5 bases). The CDR3 consists of 17 residues. CDR1 and CDR2 from the germline V gene are KGHSH and LQKENI. V dropped 0 bases and J dropped 6 bases, with 21 bases sitting between them. CDR3 sequence: CASSPPTTRGPGGEQYF. For the CDR3, the DNA is TGTGCCAGCTCACCACCTACCACGCGAGGCCCAGGAGGCGAGCAGTACTTC. The full variable domain, its missing parts supplied by reference TRBV18 and TRBJ2-7, is NAGVMQNPRHLVRRRGQEARLRCSPMKGHSHVYWYRQLPEEGLKFMVYLQKENIIDESGMPKERFSAEFPKEGPSILRIQQVVRGDSAAYFCASSPPTTRGPGGEQYFGPGTRLTVT.

J is TRBJ2-5 and V is TRBV5-1; 7 nucleotides agree with TRBD2. CDR3 length: 16 amino acids. Germline V CDR1 and CDR2: SGHRS, YFSETQ. Trimming took 0 bases from V and 5 from J; bases not matched to a gene: 10. The CDR3 sequence: CASSLETSGIGETQYF. The CDR3 region has the DNA TGCGCCAGCAGCTTGGAAACGAGCGGGATCGGGGAGACCCAGTACTTC.

The chain combines TRBV5-4 with TRBJ1-5, with a tentative D call TRBD1 (6 bases). The germline V gene has CDR1 SGHNT and CDR2 YYREEE (reference sequence). The length of the CDR3 is 16 residues. Trimming cost V 0 bases and J 4 bases, with 14 bases left between them. The CDR3 loop reads CASSLGGQGGNQPQHF. The CDR3 nucleotides are TGTGCCAGCAGCTTGGGGGGACAAGGGGGTAATCAGCCCCAGCATTTT.

This CDR3 is CASSSSSGSFNGGELFF. CDR3 coding DNA: TGCGCCAGCAGCAGCTCAAGCGGGAGCTTTAACGGCGGGGAGCTGTTTTTT. The chain is built from TRBV5-1 and TRBJ2-2, with 8 nucleotides matching TRBD2. CDR3 length equals 17 residues. Unmatched junction bases numbered 15, after V lost 4 bases and J lost 7 bases. CDR1 SGHRS and CDR2 YFSETQ come from the germline V gene.

This chain uses TRBV10-3 with TRBJ1-1; TRBD1 might be the D (5 bases). The CDR3 covers 14 residues. From germline, CDR1 is ENHRY and CDR2 SYGVKD. Trimming shortened V by 0 bases and J by 4 bases, and 9 bases separated the two germline ends. The CDR3 loop reads CAISESGGTTEAFF. The CDR3 region has the DNA TGTGCCATCAGTGAGTCGGGGGGGACCACTGAAGCTTTCTTT.

V gene TRBV19 combines with J gene TRBJ2-7; unclear D gene. Between the trimmed V and J ends, which lost 7 bases and 0 bases, there was a span of 13 bases. CDR3 length: 14 amino acids. Germline CDR1 and CDR2: LNHDA and SQIVND (reference sequence). The CDR3 region has the DNA TGTGCCAGTAAGAAGTTCTGGAGCTCCTACGAGCAGTACTTC. Encoded protein: CASKKFWSSYEQYF.

The CDR3 is CASSLTGVGYGYTF. The CDR3 nucleotides read TGTGCCAGTAGTCTAACAGGGGTCGGCTATGGCTACACCTTC. The chain employs TRBV19 and TRBJ1-2; 7 bases are a match to TRBD1. Trimming removed 5 bases from V and 4 bases from J; junction bases left unmatched: 7. The CDR3 contains 14 residues. Germline V gene lookup returns CDR1 LNHDA and CDR2 SQIVND (reference sequence). Supplemented by reference TRBV19 and TRBJ1-2, the full variable domain reads DGGITQSPKYLFRKEGQNVTLSCEQNLNHDAMYWYRQDPGQGLRLIYYSQIVNDFQKGDIAEGYSVSREKKESFPLTVTSAQKNPTAFYLCASSLTGVGYGYTFGSGTRLTVV.

This clone was counted once. The V gene is TRBV6-1, the J gene TRBJ2-7, with D perhaps matching TRBD2 (6 bases). V lost 6 bases, J lost 3 bases, and 15 bases lay in between. CDR1 MNHNS and CDR2 SASEGT come from the germline V gene. CDR3 size: 14 residues. CDR3 DNA sequence: TGTGCCAGCAGCTGGGAGGACTATAACTACGAGCAGTACTTC. Its protein is CASSWEDYNYEQYF.

The chain couples TRBV5-1 to TRBJ2-5; D is uncertain. This CDR3 has 15 residues. V shed 0 bases and J shed 7 bases, with 16 bases lying between them. The germline CDR1 and CDR2 sequences are SGHRS and YFSETQ. The CDR3 DNA reads TGCGCCAGCAGCTTGGTTGCGGCCCCTGGTACGACCCAGTACTTC. Protein sequence: CASSLVAAPGTTQYF. The variable domain in full, with the rest retrieved from reference TRBV5-1 and TRBJ2-5, is KAGVTQTPRYLIKTRGQQVTLSCSPISGHRSVSWYQQTPGQGLQFLFEYFSETQRNKGNFPGRFSGRQFSNSRSEMNVSTLELGDSALYLCASSLVAAPGTTQYFGPGTRLLVL.

This clone was counted a single time. Here the CDR3 DNA reads TGTGCCAGCAGCCTAGGACAGGGACCTCTAAACTATGGCTACACCTTC. This codes for CASSLGQGPLNYGYTF. V gene TRBV2 combines with J gene TRBJ1-2; 8 bases are a match to TRBD1. J was trimmed by 2 bases and V by 6 bases; bases with no gene match: 11. CDR3 length: 16 residues. Germline CDR1 is SNHLY and CDR2 is FYNNEI.

This clone was seen a few times. The junction does not match germline at one end; this may be a read error. The V gene is TRBV7-7, the J gene TRBJ2-2; 7 positions agree with TRBD2. The germline V gene encodes CDR1 SSHAT and CDR2 FNYEAQ (reference sequence). This CDR3 has 15 residues. CDR3 DNA: TGTGCTAGCAGCTTAGGCGGGAGTAGCACCGGGGAGCTGTTTTTT. Translation gives CASSLGGSSTGELFF.

The V and J genes are TRBV13 and TRBJ2-2; D uncertain. The CDR3 covers 14 residues. CDR1 PRHDT and CDR2 FYEKMQ come from the germline V gene (reference sequence). V was shortened by 2 bases and J by 1 base, with 5 bases between the two germline ends. DNA for the CDR3: TGTGCCAGCAGCTTACCAGGGAACACCGGGGAGCTGTTTTTT. Its translation: CASSLPGNTGELFF.

DNA of the CDR3: TGTGCCAGCAGTTTAATGGGCAGGGAAGCTTTCTTT. Protein sequence: CASSLMGREAFF. The rearrangement uses TRBV27 and TRBJ1-1, with D unresolved. The CDR3 spans 12 residues. Germline CDR1 is MNHEY and CDR2 is SMNVEV (reference sequence). V lost 2 bases, J lost 8 bases, and 9 bases lay in between.